This entry is about one T cell receptor (beta chain). Antigen: not known. The data stem from a study of immune evolution from preneoplasia to lung adenocarcinoma. Study at large: HLA loss of heterozygosity: about 7% AIS, about 15% MIA, approximately 31% ADC, none AAH. Study-level findings and limits: T cell clonality was higher in KRAS-mutant than EGFR-mutant or wild-type nodules.

The CDR3 loop spans 19 amino acids. The V gene end was trimmed by 2 bases and the J gene end by 6 bases; junction bases not matched to a gene: 18. In germline, CDR1 is MRHNA, CDR2 SNTAGT. Sequenced by immunoSEQ multiplex PCR; TCRdb stores in-frame clones only, minus some. The sample holds tens of thousands of clones, around 85% seen once. H&E slides confirmed each diagnosis, reviewed by two pathologists independently. After pathologic assessment, macro-dissection selected premalignant or tumor cells for extraction. The sample consisted of FFPE invasive lung adenocarcinoma tissue. The J gene is TRBJ1-5, the V gene TRBV6-4; 8 positions agree with TRBD1. The receptor was isolated from a person between 55 and 70 years old with lung adenocarcinoma. The CDR3 spells CASSDRPPEDRARGQPQHF. The CDR3 region has the DNA TGTGCCAGCAGTGACCGACCCCCCGAGGACAGGGCGAGGGGTCAGCCCCAGCATTTT.